This T cell receptor (beta chain) was observed in a study of identifying expanded T cells in peripheral blood (dated by TCRdb to between 2017 and 2020). Study-level background: Technical replicates were generated by sequencing separate aliquots of the same genomic DNA pool, with four replicates compared pairwise.

The immunoSEQ Assay, which relies on bias-controlled multiplex PCR amplification of genomic DNA, was used to profile TCRbeta CDR3 regions. Processing in the source paper ran as follows. The absolute abundance of each unique TCRbeta CDR3 region was quantified after sequences were collapsed and filtered. Differential abundance was tested with two models: a binomial (Fisher-equivalent) model and a beta-binomial model that adds time-dependent variance fitted from healthy donors. Any clone with fewer than 5 combined templates was excluded, and a clone was called differentially abundant if its Benjamini-Hochberg FDR was below 0.01. In the beta-binomial model, variance was expressed as a function of the total template count across the two samples, in the form v = (b*log(k)+a)^2. The clones in this table, taken by TCRdb from immuneACCESS, are in-frame only. Not every clone is retained; where verified, under half of the shortfall comes from an unresolved V gene, and the cause of the rest is unknown. The DNA was the basis for D and trimming; V, J and clone size are from that table. Within this sample are approximately 80,000 clones, with 84% of them counted one time only. The ten largest make up about 20% of the sample.

No immune events, such as infections, were documented for the healthy donors during the collection period. To calibrate time-dependent variance in a beta-binomial model of T-cell clone differential abundance, blood repertoires from healthy donors were used as a training cohort. There were ten or so healthy donors in the training cohort, of whom 3 were female and 7 were male. An age range of roughly 25 to 70 years, with an average of 43 years, was recorded for the donors. Whole blood, obtained from a commercial supplier, was collected from each healthy donor at three time points spaced approximately two weeks apart. For immunosequencing, genomic DNA was extracted from whole blood that had not been sorted. Findings and caveats that apply to the study as a whole: Variance in clone template counts between two-week samples significantly increased with total template count across all healthy donors. The authors expected that over much longer intervals, such as months to years, biological variance in healthy repertoires might increase even further. The beta-binomial model significantly reduced the number of clones called differentially abundant and the false-positive rate across all healthy-donor time intervals. The binomial model flagged around 1.1 differentially abundant clones between technical replicates, compared with about 16 over approximately two weeks and 19 over about 4 weeks.

In the germline V gene, CDR1 corresponds to SNHLY and CDR2 to FYNNEI. Reading from cysteine to phenylalanine, the CDR3 counts 12 amino acids. Just CDR3 DNA is preserved here, 36 bases in frame from base 1. V drops 1 base and J drops 5 bases, leaving 5 bases in between. With regard to this clone: Its antigen remains undetermined. No much larger clonotype is one base removed from it; base qualities were not supplied.

The TCR originated in a person aged 18 to 75 in good health. The sequence is built from TRBV2 and TRBJ1-2; no D gene can be assigned with confidence. Sequencing was done on a sample of blood. The DNA sequence is given as TGTGCCAGCAGTGAAGAGAGGTATGGCTACACCTTC. This sequence encodes CASSEERYGYTF.